The table lists the clone carrying this T cell receptor (beta chain) with a few counts. The antigen is not known. This entry is derived from a study of T cell responses to AZD1222 COVID-19 vaccine. Across the whole study: Researchers grouped second doses given at about 4 or about 12 weeks into one pool. Study results and caveats: Donors, mostly white British, included more females; clonal diversity was possibly underestimated. Once two AZD1222 doses were given, Spike-specific TCR breadth and depth went up. Baseline testing showed seropositivity in only 6 or 7 AZD1222 recipients.

Data came from immunoSEQ multiplex PCR; TCRdb stores just in-frame clones and leaves some out. The table has 130,000 to 150,000 clones, roughly 89% seen once; the top ten hold around 5.5%. From germline, CDR1 is SGHNT and CDR2 YENEEA. V lost 5 bases, J lost 3 bases, and 7 bases stayed unmatched. CDR3 length: 15 residues. The rearrangement links TRBV11-3 to TRBJ2-1, with TRBD2 matching 7 bases. Sample: peripheral blood, taken on day 0 of AZD1222 vaccination. The TCR originated in an adult in good health. CDR3 sequence (DNA): TGTGCCAGCAGCCGAGACGCTAGCGGCTACAATGAGCAGTTCTTC. This translates into CASSRDASGYNEQFF.